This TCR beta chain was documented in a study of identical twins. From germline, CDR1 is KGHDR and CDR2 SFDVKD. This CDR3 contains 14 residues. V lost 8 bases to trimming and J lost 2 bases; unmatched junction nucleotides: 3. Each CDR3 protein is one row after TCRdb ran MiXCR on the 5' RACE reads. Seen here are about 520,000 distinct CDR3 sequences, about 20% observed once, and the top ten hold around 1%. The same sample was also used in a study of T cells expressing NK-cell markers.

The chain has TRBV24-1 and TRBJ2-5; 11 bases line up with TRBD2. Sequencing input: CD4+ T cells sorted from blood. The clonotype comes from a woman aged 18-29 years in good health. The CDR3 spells CATKTSGEQETQYF. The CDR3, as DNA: TGTGCCACCAAGACTAGCGGGGAACAAGAGACCCAGTACTTC.